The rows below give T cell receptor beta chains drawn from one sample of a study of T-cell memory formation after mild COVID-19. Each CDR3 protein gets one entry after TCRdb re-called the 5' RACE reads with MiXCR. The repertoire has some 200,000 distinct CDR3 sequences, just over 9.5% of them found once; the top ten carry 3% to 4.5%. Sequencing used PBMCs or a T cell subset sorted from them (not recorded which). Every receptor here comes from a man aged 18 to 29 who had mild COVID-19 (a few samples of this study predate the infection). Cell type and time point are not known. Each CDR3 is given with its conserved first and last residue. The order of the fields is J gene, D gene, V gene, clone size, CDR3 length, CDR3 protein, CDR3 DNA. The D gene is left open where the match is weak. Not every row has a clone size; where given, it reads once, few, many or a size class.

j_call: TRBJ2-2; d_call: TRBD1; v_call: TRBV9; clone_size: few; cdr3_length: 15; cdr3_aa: CASSVRDRVTGELFF; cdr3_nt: TGTGCCAGCAGCGTCCGGGACAGGGTTACCGGGGAGCTGTTTTTT
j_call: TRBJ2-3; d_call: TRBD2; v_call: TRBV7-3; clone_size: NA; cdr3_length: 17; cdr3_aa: CASSLKASGGSTDTQYF; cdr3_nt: TGTGCCAGCAGCTTGAAAGCTAGCGGGGGTAGCACAGATACGCAGTATTTT
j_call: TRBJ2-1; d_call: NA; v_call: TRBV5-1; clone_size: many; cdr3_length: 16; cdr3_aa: CASSLAGLLAYNEQFF; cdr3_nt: TGCGCCAGCAGCTTGGCCGGACTCTTGGCCTACAATGAGCAGTTCTTC
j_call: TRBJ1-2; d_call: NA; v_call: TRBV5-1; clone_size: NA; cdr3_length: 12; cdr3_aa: CASSLAYSGYTF; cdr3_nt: TGCGCCAGCAGCTTGGCCTACTCCGGCTACACCTTC
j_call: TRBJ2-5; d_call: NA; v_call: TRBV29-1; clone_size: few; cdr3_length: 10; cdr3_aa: CSGAQETQYF; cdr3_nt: TGCAGCGGGGCGCAAGAGACCCAGTACTTC
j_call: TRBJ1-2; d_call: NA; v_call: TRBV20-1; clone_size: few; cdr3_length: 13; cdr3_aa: CSAPPGANYGYTF; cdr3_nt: TGCAGTGCCCCTCCAGGGGCTAACTATGGCTACACCTTC
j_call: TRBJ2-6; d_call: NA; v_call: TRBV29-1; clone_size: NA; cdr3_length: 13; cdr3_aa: CSVAGAGANVLTF; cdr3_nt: TGCAGCGTCGCAGGGGCTGGGGCCAACGTCCTGACTTTC
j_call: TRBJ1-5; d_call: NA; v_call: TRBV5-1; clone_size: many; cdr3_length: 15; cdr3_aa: CASSRDPSEDQPQHF; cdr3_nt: TGCGCCAGCAGCCGGGACCCTTCAGAGGATCAGCCCCAGCATTTT
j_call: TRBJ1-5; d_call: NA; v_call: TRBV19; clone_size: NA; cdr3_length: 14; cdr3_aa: CASIPAGSNQPQHF; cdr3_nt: TGTGCCAGTATCCCGGCAGGCAGCAATCAGCCCCAGCATTTT
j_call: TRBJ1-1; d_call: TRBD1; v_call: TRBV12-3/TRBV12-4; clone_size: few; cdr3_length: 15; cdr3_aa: CASSPTDREGAEAFF; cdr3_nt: TGTGCCAGCAGTCCCACGGACAGGGAGGGTGCTGAAGCTTTCTTT
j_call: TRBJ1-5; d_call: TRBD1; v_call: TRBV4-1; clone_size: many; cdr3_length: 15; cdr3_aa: CASSQEVTGDQPQHF; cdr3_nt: TGCGCCAGCAGCCAAGAAGTCACAGGGGATCAGCCCCAGCATTTT
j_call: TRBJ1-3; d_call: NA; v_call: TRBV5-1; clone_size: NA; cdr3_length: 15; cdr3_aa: CASSLEGFPGNTIYF; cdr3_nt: TGCGCCAGCAGCTTGGAAGGGTTTCCTGGAAACACCATATATTTT
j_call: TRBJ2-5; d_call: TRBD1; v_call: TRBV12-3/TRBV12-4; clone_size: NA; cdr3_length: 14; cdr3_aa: CASSSQGPQETQYF; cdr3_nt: TGTGCCAGCAGTTCACAGGGGCCCCAAGAGACCCAGTACTTC
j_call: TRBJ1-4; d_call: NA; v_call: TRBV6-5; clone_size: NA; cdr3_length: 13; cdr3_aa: CASKRDANEKLFF; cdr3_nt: TGTGCCAGCAAGCGGGATGCTAATGAAAAACTGTTTTTT
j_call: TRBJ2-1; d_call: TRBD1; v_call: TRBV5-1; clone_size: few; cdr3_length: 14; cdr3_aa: CASSPGQGVDEQFF; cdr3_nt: TGCGCCAGCAGCCCCGGACAGGGGGTGGATGAGCAGTTCTTC
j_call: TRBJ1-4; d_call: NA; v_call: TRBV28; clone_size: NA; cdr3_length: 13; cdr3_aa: CAIGAGPNEKLFF; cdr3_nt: TGTGCCATAGGTGCAGGGCCTAATGAAAAACTGTTTTTT
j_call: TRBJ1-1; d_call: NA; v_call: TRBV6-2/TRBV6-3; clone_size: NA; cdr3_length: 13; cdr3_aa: CASSTAVHGAAFF; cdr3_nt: TGTGCCAGCAGTACGGCGGTTCACGGGGCAGCTTTCTTT
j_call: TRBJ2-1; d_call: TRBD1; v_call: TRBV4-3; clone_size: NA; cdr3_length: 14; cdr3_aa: CASSQSWYGQGEFF; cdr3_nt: TGCGCCAGCAGCCAATCATGGTACGGACAGGGGGAATTCTTC
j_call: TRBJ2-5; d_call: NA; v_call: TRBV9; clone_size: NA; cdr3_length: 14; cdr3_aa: CASSVPGNGETQYF; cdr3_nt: TGTGCCAGCAGCGTGCCAGGAAATGGAGAGACCCAGTACTTC
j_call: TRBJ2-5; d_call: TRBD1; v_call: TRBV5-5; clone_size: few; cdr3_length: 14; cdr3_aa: CASNPGQGQETQYF; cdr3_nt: TGTGCCAGCAACCCGGGACAGGGGCAAGAGACCCAGTACTTC
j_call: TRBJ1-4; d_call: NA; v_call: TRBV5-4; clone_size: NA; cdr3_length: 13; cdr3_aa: CASSRTTNEKLFF; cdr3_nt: TGTGCCAGCAGCCGAACAACTAATGAAAAACTGTTTTTT
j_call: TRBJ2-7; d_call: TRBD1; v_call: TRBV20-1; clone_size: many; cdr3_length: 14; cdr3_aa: CSAKSGTVFYEQYF; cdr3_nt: TGCAGTGCCAAATCCGGGACAGTATTCTACGAGCAGTACTTC
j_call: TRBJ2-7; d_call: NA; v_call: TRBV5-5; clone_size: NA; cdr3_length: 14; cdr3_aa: CASSLQGGSYEQYF; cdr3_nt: TGTGCCAGCAGCTTGCAGGGGGGCTCCTACGAGCAGTACTTC
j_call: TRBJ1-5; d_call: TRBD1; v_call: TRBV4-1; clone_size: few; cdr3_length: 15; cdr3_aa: CASSQVTGGSQPQHF; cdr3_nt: TGCGCCAGCAGCCAAGTGACAGGGGGTAGTCAGCCCCAGCATTTT
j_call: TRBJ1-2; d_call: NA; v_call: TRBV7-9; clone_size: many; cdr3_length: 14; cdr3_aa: CASSLAEPGYGYTF; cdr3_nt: TGTGCCAGCAGCTTAGCAGAACCAGGGTATGGCTACACCTTC
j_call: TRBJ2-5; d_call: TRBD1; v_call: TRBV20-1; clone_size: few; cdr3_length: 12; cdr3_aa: CSAPGQQETQYF; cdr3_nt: TGCAGTGCCCCGGGACAGCAAGAGACCCAGTACTTC
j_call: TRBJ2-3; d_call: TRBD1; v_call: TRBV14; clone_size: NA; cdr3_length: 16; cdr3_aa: CASSDRQGTGTDTQYF; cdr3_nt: TGTGCCAGCAGCGACCGACAGGGGACGGGCACAGATACGCAGTATTTT
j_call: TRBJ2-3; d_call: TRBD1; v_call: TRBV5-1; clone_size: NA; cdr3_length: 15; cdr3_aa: CASSLVAGGADTQYF; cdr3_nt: TGCGCCAGCAGCTTGGTGGCAGGGGGCGCCGATACGCAGTATTTT
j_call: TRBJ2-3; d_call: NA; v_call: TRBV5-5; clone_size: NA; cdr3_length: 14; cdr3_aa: CASRKDSGTDTQYF; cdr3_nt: TGTGCCAGCAGAAAGGACAGTGGAACAGATACGCAGTATTTT
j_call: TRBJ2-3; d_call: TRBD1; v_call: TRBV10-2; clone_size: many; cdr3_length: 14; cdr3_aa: CASTATGGTDTQYF; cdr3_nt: TGCGCCAGCACGGCGACAGGGGGCACAGATACGCAGTATTTT
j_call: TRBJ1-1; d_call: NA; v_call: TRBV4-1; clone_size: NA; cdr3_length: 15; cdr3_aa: CASSQSVLRNTEAFF; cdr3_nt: TGCGCCAGCAGCCAATCCGTACTCCGAAACACTGAAGCTTTCTTT
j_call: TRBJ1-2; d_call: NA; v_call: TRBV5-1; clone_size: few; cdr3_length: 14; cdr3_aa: CASSLEARNYGYTF; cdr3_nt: TGCGCCAGCAGCTTGGAAGCCAGAAACTATGGCTACACCTTC